These 22 T cell receptor beta chains came from one sample sequenced in a study of T cell changes during pregnancy in multiple sclerosis. The table came from immunoSEQ multiplex PCR; TCRdb's copy has only in-frame clones and leaves some out. Of around 99,000 clones detected, less than 95% appear once; the ten largest clones hold over 0.65%. Sequenced here: peripheral blood, sampled in the third trimester of pregnancy. The source is a female donor in good health, enrolled as a control in a pregnancy study.

CDR3 region: CASRVAGEQFF. The CDR3 region has the DNA TGTGCCAGCAGGGTAGCGGGAGAGCAGTTCTTC. The rearrangement links TRBV7-6 to TRBJ2-1; 8 nucleotides align to TRBD2. V dropped 6 bases and J dropped 10; count of bases not matched to a gene: 2. Germline-derived CDR1 and CDR2 are SGHVS and FNYEAQ. This CDR3 is 11 amino acids long.

The chain couples TRBV5-6 to TRBJ1-5; perhaps TRBD1 as D (6 bases). Trimming cost V 2 bases and J 2 bases, with 17 bases left between them. CDR1 is SGHDT, CDR2 YYEEEE, per germline. The CDR3 contains 17 residues. DNA of the CDR3: TGTGCCAGCAGCTTCCTCGGCCAACAGGGAGGCAATCAGCCCCAGCATTTT. This codes for CASSFLGQQGGNQPQHF.

V usage is TRBV30 and J usage is TRBJ1-2, with D maybe TRBD1 (5 bases). V was clipped by 2 bases and J by 5 bases, with 9 bases between them. Germline assignment: CDR1 GTSNPN and CDR2 SVGIG (reference sequence). There are 12 residues in the CDR3. The DNA of the CDR3 is TGTGCCTGGAGTTCAGGGCAGTATGGCTACACCTTC. Its translation: CAWSSGQYGYTF.

The CDR3 here is CASSSDRVSTTYEQYF. CDR3 DNA sequence: TGTGCCAGCAGCTCCGACAGGGTTTCAACCACCTACGAGCAGTACTTC. The chain joins TRBV7-9 to TRBJ2-7, with 7 bases that match TRBD1. Germline V gene sequence: CDR1 SEHNR, CDR2 FQNEAQ (reference sequence). The ends lost 4 bases at V and 2 bases at J; junction bases unmatched: 11. The CDR3 runs 16 residues.

This chain links TRBV30 with TRBJ1-1, with D perhaps TRBD1 (6 bases). The CDR3 totals 13 residues. The V and J ends lost 1 base and 7 bases respectively, with 13 bases between them. CDR1 GTSNPN and CDR2 SVGIG come from the germline V gene (reference sequence). CDR3 nucleotides: TGTGCCTGGAGTGGGGACACCTACATTGAAGCTTTCTTT. Amino acids: CAWSGDTYIEAFF.

This clone was seen just once. The CDR3 DNA follows: TGTGCCAGCAATATCTCAACTAATGAAAAACTGTTTTTT. Translating it yields CASNISTNEKLFF. V is TRBV2 and J is TRBJ1-4; D remains unclear. The CDR3 length is 13 residues. Per the germline V gene, CDR1 is SNHLY and CDR2 is FYNNEI. Between the trimmed V and J ends, which lost 7 bases and 0 bases, there was a span of 6 bases.

The V and J genes are TRBV18 and TRBJ2-7, with D perhaps matching TRBD1 (6 bases). Germline values: CDR1 KGHSH, CDR2 LQKENI. The CDR3 has 13 amino acids. The V end was cut by 3 bases, the J end by 4 bases, with 10 bases between. The DNA for the CDR3 is TGTGCCAGCTCACCGGACAGAACTTACGAGCAGTACTTC. Protein product: CASSPDRTYEQYF.

The chain uses TRBV15 and TRBJ1-4; possibly TRBD1 for D (6 bases). Per the germline V gene, CDR1 is LNHNV and CDR2 is YYDKDF (reference sequence). This CDR3 has 14 residues. V was trimmed by 5 bases and J by 6 bases, leaving 13 bases between them. CDR3 protein: CATSEQGPDEKLFF. The CDR3 DNA is TGTGCCACCAGCGAACAGGGACCTGATGAAAAACTGTTTTTT.

The chain combines TRBV7-2 with TRBJ1-1; D is perhaps TRBD1 (5 bases). The germline V and J ends were trimmed by 1 base and 2 bases, with 8 bases remaining between them. Germline CDR1 SGHTA, CDR2 FQGNSA. The CDR3 length is 14 residues. The CDR3 DNA is TGTGCCAGCAGCTTAGACAGGCACAACACTGAAGCTTTCTTT. Its translation: CASSLDRHNTEAFF.

The chain carries TRBV2 and TRBJ1-2; D unclear. Trimming cost V 3 bases and J 5 bases, with 7 bases left between them. The CDR3 totals 12 residues. Germline V lookup: CDR1 SNHLY, CDR2 FYNNEI. CDR3: CASSDNTYGYTF. The CDR3, as DNA: TGTGCCAGCAGTGATAACACATATGGCTACACCTTC.

The rearrangement links TRBV5-1 to TRBJ2-1, with D maybe TRBD2 (5 bases). V lost 1 base, J lost 0 bases, and 20 bases lay in between. CDR3 length equals 19 residues. Germline lookup yields CDR1 SGHRS and CDR2 YFSETQ. The CDR3 sequence is CASSLIALAGLSSYNEQFF. The CDR3 nucleotides are TGCGCCAGCAGCTTGATCGCCCTGGCGGGCCTTAGCTCCTACAATGAGCAGTTCTTC.

The chain uses TRBV30 and TRBJ1-4; D possibly corresponds to TRBD1 (5 bases). Germline loops: CDR1 GTSNPN, CDR2 SVGIG (reference sequence). Between the trimmed V and J ends, which lost 0 bases and 4 bases, there was a span of 9 bases. The CDR3 extends over 14 amino acids. The chain's CDR3 is CAWSVAGFNEKLFF. In DNA form, the CDR3 reads TGTGCCTGGAGTGTTGCAGGGTTTAATGAAAAACTGTTTTTT.

Of note for this clone: Additional DNA sequences in this sample encode the identical CDR3. The gene calls are TRBV19 and TRBJ1-5, with 7 positions matching TRBD1. V was clipped by 5 bases and J by 2 bases; unmatched bases: 3. The germline V gene encodes CDR1 LNHDA and CDR2 SQIVND (reference sequence). The CDR3 consists of 14 residues. The CDR3 region has the DNA TGTGCCAGTAGTCCAGGGGGTCGCAATCAGCCCCAGCATTTT. Its protein product is CASSPGGRNQPQHF.

V gene TRBV5-1 combines with J gene TRBJ1-1; D ambiguous. The germline CDR1 and CDR2 sequences are SGHRS and YFSETQ. The length of the CDR3 is 14 residues. V dropped 6 bases and J dropped 0 bases, with 12 bases sitting between them. CDR3 in DNA: TGCGCCAGCATGGCGGGCCCACTGAACACTGAAGCTTTCTTT. It encodes CASMAGPLNTEAFF.

This clone was recorded a few times. CDR3 loop: CATSRDGVYQPQHF. CDR3 in DNA: TGTGCCACCAGCAGAGATGGAGTTTATCAGCCCCAGCATTTT. This chain joins TRBV15 and TRBJ1-5; D uncertain. The V gene's germline CDR1 is LNHNV and CDR2 YYDKDF (reference sequence). The V and J ends lost 0 bases and 5 bases respectively, with 8 bases between them. The CDR3 is 14 residues long.

This rearrangement joins TRBV6-5 to TRBJ1-5, with D possibly matching TRBD1 (5 bases). The length of the CDR3 is 15 residues. Trimming removed 4 bases from V and 3 bases from J, with 13 bases in between. Germline CDR1 is MNHEY and CDR2 is SVGAGI. CDR3 DNA: TGTGCCAGCAGTTCATCCGGGACTACCAATCAGCCCCAGCATTTT. Encoded protein: CASSSSGTTNQPQHF.

The J gene is TRBJ1-1, the V gene TRBV6-1; TRBD1 is a possible D gene (6 bases). The CDR3 is 13 residues long. Germline V gene lookup returns CDR1 MNHNS and CDR2 SASEGT. Trimming removed 4 bases at V and 6 bases at J, with 12 bases between. Written as DNA, the CDR3 is TGTGCCAGCAGTGCAGGGGTTGGCCCTGAAGCTTTCTTT. Protein: CASSAGVGPEAFF.

V gene TRBV5-8 combines with J gene TRBJ1-5, with a possible D match to TRBD1 (5 bases). The CDR3 is 15 residues long. The ends were cut back, 2 bases at V and 3 bases at J, with 12 bases in the middle. In germline, CDR1 is SGHTS, CDR2 YDEGEE. The chain's CDR3 is CASSFQGLDNQPQHF. The CDR3 DNA reads as TGTGCCAGCAGCTTTCAGGGCTTGGACAATCAGCCCCAGCATTTT.

V usage is TRBV25-1 and J usage is TRBJ2-7; D unresolved. The CDR3 consists of 13 residues. V was shortened by 10 bases and J by 2 bases, with 15 bases between the two germline ends. Germline-derived CDR1 and CDR2 are MGHDK and SYGVNS. The CDR3 is CATTGGLTYEQYF. The CDR3 DNA is TGTGCCACCACGGGTGGGTTAACCTACGAGCAGTACTTC.

This chain links TRBV7-3 with TRBJ2-1, with 8 bases lining up with TRBD2. The V gene end was trimmed by 5 bases and the J gene end by 4 bases; junction bases not matched to a gene: 13. This CDR3 is built from 17 residues. Germline V lookup: CDR1 SGHTA, CDR2 FQGTGA. CDR3 sequence reads: CASSRNRAAGDYNEQFF. CDR3 in DNA: TGTGCCAGCAGCCGAAACCGAGCAGCGGGGGATTACAATGAGCAGTTCTTC.

The chain links TRBV15 to TRBJ2-2, with 10 nucleotides matching TRBD1. The germline CDR1 and CDR2 sequences are LNHNV and YYDKDF (reference sequence). The CDR3 totals 14 residues. V lost 8 bases to trimming and J lost 7 bases; unmatched junction nucleotides: 7. CDR3: CATLPGTGVGELFF. In DNA, the CDR3 is TGTGCCACCCTCCCCGGGACAGGGGTCGGGGAGCTGTTTTTT.

The rearrangement links TRBV18 to TRBJ1-1, with a possible D match to TRBD1 (5 bases). Germline CDR1 and CDR2: KGHSH and LQKENI. Trimming took off 2 bases at V and 7 bases at J, with 8 bases between the two ends. The CDR3 is 12 residues long. The CDR3 loop is CASSPSGDEAFF. CDR3 coding DNA: TGTGCCAGCTCACCATCGGGGGATGAAGCTTTCTTT.